This TCR beta chain is from a study of human T cells and chemical hapten exposure. Across the study: DPC (0.01%) was patch tested on the upper back and read at 6 days. The cohort included alopecia areata under or over 50% scalp, totalis and universalis.

The time point was: pre-sensitization, week 0. Treatment reported: therapeutic diphenylcyclopropenone sensitization with weekly scalp DPC. Samples of blood were obtained prior to the application of each patch test. The library put unique molecular identifiers onto individual cDNA molecules. TCRdb redid the calling of the RACE reads with MiXCR, one entry per CDR3 protein. The repertoire holds about 350,000 distinct CDR3 sequences, with approximately 5.8% as singletons. This clonotype was counted many times. Germline V gives CDR1 KGHSH, CDR2 LQKENI. The CDR3 contains 14 residues. V was clipped by 4 bases and J by 3 bases, with 10 bases between them.

The rearrangement uses TRBV18 and TRBJ1-5; a possible D gene is TRBD1 (5 bases). The sample here was whole blood, taken in connection with sensitization to the hapten diphenylcyclopropenone (DPC). This TCR was recovered from a young woman with alopecia areata. Some clones in this sample may be carry-over from other donors' samples. The CDR3 DNA sequence: TGTGCCAGCTCACTTTTGGGGGACAATCAGCCCCAGCATTTT. This gives the protein CASSLLGDNQPQHF.